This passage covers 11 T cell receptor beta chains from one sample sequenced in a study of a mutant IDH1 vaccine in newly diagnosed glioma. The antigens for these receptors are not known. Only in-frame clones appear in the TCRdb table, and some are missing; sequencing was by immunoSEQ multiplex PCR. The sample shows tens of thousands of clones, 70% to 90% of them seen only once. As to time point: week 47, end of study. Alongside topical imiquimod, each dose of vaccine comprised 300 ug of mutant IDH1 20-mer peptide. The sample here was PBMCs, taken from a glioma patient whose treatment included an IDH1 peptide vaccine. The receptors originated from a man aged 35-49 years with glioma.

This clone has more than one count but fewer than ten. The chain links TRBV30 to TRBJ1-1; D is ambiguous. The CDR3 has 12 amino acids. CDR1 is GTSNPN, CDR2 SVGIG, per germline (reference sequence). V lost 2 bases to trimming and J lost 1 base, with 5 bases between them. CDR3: CAWSQKNTEAFF. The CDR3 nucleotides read TGTGCCTGGAGTCAGAAGAACACTGAAGCTTTCTTT.

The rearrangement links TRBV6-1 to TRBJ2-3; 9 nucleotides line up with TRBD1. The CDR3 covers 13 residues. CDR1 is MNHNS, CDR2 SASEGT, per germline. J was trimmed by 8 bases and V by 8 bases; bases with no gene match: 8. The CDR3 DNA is TGTGCCAGCCGGGGACAGGGTCTGGGTACGCAGTATTTT. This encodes CASRGQGLGTQYF.

The CDR3 nucleotides are TGTGCCAGCAGTTTATATACCGACTACGAGCAGTACTTC. It encodes CASSLYTDYEQYF. The chain couples TRBV28 to TRBJ2-7; D ambiguous. The CDR3 covers 13 residues. Per germline, CDR1 MDHEN and CDR2 SYDVKM. The V end was cut by 1 base, the J end by 3 bases, with 7 bases between.

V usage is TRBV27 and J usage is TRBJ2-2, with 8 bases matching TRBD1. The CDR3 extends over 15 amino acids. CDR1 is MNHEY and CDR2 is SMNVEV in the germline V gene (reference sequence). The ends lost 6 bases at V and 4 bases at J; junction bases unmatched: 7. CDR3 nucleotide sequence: TGTGCCAGCAGAGGCCGGACAGGGAGCACCGGGGAGCTGTTTTTT. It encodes CASRGRTGSTGELFF.

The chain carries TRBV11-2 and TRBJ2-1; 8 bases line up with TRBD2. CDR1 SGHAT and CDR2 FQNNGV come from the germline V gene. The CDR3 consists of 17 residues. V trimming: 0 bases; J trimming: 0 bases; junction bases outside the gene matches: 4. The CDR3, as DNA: TGTGCCAGCAGCTTAGATCTCGGGGGGGTCTCCTACAATGAGCAGTTCTTC. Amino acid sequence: CASSLDLGGVSYNEQFF.

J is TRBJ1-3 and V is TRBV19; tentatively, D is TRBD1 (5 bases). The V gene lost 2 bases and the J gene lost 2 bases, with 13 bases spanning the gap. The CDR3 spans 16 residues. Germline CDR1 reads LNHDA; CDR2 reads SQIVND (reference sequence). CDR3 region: CASSIRGPNPGNTIYF. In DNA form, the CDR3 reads TGTGCCAGTAGTATAAGGGGTCCGAATCCTGGAAACACCATATATTTT.

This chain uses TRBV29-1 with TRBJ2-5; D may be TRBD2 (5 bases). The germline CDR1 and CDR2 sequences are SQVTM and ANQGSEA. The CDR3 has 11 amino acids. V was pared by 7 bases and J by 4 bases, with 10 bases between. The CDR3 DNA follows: TGCAGCGAGCGGTGGGGAGAGACCCAGTACTTC. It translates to CSERWGETQYF.

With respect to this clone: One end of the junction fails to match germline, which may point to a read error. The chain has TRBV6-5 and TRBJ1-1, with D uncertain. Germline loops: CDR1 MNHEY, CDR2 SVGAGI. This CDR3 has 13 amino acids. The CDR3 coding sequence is TGTGCCATCAGTGAGAGGTCGAGCACTGAAGCTTTCTTT. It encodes CAISERSSTEAFF.

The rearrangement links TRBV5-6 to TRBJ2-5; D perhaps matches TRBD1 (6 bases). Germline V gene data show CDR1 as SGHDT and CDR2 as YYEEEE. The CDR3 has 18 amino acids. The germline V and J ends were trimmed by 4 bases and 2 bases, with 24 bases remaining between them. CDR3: CASSPIRRTRDTQETQYF. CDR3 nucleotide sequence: TGTGCCAGCAGCCCGATCCGCCGGACCCGGGACACACAAGAGACCCAGTACTTC.

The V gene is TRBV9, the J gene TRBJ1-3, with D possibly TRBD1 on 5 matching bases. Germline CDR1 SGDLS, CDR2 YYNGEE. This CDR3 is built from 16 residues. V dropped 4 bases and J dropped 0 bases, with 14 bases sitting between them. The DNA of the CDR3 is TGTGCCAGCAGCCCCCATCGGGGGAGCTCTGGAAACACCATATATTTT. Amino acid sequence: CASSPHRGSSGNTIYF. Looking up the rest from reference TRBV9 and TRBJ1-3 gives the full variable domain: DSGVTQTPKHLITATGQRVTLRCSPRSGDLSVYWYQQSLDQGLQFLIQYYNGEERAKGNILERFSAQQFPDLHSELNLSSLELGDSALYFCASSPHRGSSGNTIYFGEGSWLTVV.

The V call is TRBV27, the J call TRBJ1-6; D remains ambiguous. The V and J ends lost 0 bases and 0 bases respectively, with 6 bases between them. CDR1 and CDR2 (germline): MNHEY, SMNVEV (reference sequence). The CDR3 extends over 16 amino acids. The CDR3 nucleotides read TGTGCCAGCAGTTTATCGCAGGCCTCCTATAATTCACCCCTCCACTTT. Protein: CASSLSQASYNSPLHF.